This T cell receptor (beta chain) was profiled in a study of blood T cell repertoires in COVID-19. Study overall: Material from acute and convalescent COVID-19 was sourced from the United States, Italy and Spain. T cells, B-cell-depleted T cells, or PBMCs provided the cDNA or gDNA that served as material.

In the original workflow: How many nucleated cells were present was estimated from reference gene primer amplification. Data came from immunoSEQ multiplex PCR; TCRdb stores just in-frame clones and leaves some out. V and J calls and clone size are as listed in that table; D and trimming were resolved from the DNA. The data contain tens of thousands of clones, around 90% of them seen just once; the ten biggest clones take up about 2.5%. Sequenced material: peripheral blood. The TCR sequence derives from a human donor with active COVID-19. The donor label of this sample is uncertain.

The CDR3 region has the DNA TGTGCCAGCAGTTACGGGGGGGCCCTTGAAGCTTTCTTT. Its protein product is CASSYGGALEAFF. J is TRBJ1-1 and V is TRBV6-2 or TRBV6-3; tentative D call: TRBD1 (6 bases). V lost 2 bases, J lost 7 bases, and 11 bases lay in between. The CDR3 totals 13 residues. Germline CDR1 is MNHEY and CDR2 is SVGEGT.